This T cell receptor (beta chain) derives from a study of T cell changes during pregnancy in multiple sclerosis. Sequencing used immunoSEQ multiplex PCR; TCRdb keeps in-frame clones, though not all of them. The data hold some 100,000 clones, with more than 90% observed a single time. The germline CDR1 and CDR2 sequences are KGHSH and LQKENI. With 1 base removed from V and 0 bases from J, the gap between germline ends came to 13 bases. The CDR3 runs to 17 residues. The receptor comes from a female donor with multiple sclerosis, enrolled in a pregnancy study. This specimen consisted of peripheral blood, obtained in the second trimester of pregnancy. The chain combines TRBV18 with TRBJ1-3; possibly TRBD1 for D (5 bases). CDR3 DNA: TGTGCCAGCTCACCACTTATTGTCACAGGCTCTGGAAACACCATATATTTT. This sequence encodes CASSPLIVTGSGNTIYF.